The present T cell receptor (beta chain) was sequenced within a study of TIL therapy for anti-PD-1-resistant metastatic lung cancer. Sequencing used immunoSEQ v3. Using immunoSEQ multiplex PCR, the repertoire was profiled, and TCRdb retains in-frame clones only, with some absent. The data show 30,000 or so clones, 74% seen once. V was pared by 10 bases and J by 3 bases, with 12 bases of the junction left unmatched. The CDR3 runs 16 residues. From germline, CDR1 is ENHRY and CDR2 SYGVKD. The time point here: pre-treatment sample, taken before nivolumab and TIL therapy. This material consisted of blood, taken at baseline. The chain has TRBV10-3 and TRBJ1-4; 9 bases are a match to TRBD1. This receptor was obtained from a woman aged 30-85 years with non-small cell lung cancer. CDR3 amino acids: CATAPGQGKANEKLFF. The CDR3 nucleotides read TGTGCCACCGCCCCGGGACAGGGCAAGGCTAATGAAAAACTGTTTTTT.